This is a list of T cell receptor beta chains from one sample in a study of response to subunit inactivated influenza vaccine. TCRdb re-analysed the RT-PCR reads in MiXCR, keeping a single row per CDR3 protein. The table has about 530,000 distinct CDR3 sequences, about an eighth seen once. The material sequenced was PBMCs from blood, taken on the day of vaccination. The receptors here all came from a man aged 50-59 years who received an inactivated influenza vaccine. Both conserved end residues are part of each CDR3. The D gene is left open where the match is weak.

-	TRBV27	TRBJ2-1	CASMRGTGGNEQFF
-	TRBV10-3	TRBJ2-2	CAISESGPGELFF
-	TRBV15	TRBJ1-5	CATSPPAGGNQPQHF
-	TRBV9	TRBJ2-7	CASSGKGYEQYF
-	TRBV7-9	TRBJ1-2	CASNGPRRDGYTF
-	TRBV5-4	TRBJ2-2	CASSLAAGTMTGELFF
-	TRBV20-1	TRBJ1-4	CSAFEDEGEKLFF
TRBD2	TRBV12-3/TRBV12-4	TRBJ2-1	CASSPTSGGRNYNEQFF
TRBD1	TRBV12-3/TRBV12-4	TRBJ2-4	CASSLATGMAKNIQYF
-	TRBV20-1	TRBJ1-5	CSVCSGKGNQPQHF
TRBD2	TRBV29-1	TRBJ2-3	CSVETLGGGVYTQYF
-	TRBV4-2	TRBJ2-7	CASSQDNWEQYF
-	TRBV20-1	TRBJ1-1	CSARTVNTEAFF
TRBD1	TRBV7-9	TRBJ2-5	CASSLRSNDRAETQYF
-	TRBV28	TRBJ2-3	CASSWLDSISTDTQYF
-	TRBV18	TRBJ1-6	CASSLGRRDSPLHF
-	TRBV3-1	TRBJ2-2	CASRRTSSNTGELFF
TRBD1	TRBV7-8	TRBJ2-2	CASSLSRGQGITGELFF
-	TRBV19	TRBJ1-1	CASSHRGGRSVRAEAFF
TRBD1	TRBV18	TRBJ2-5	CASSPRVTGGKETQYF
TRBD2	TRBV20-1	TRBJ2-1	CSARNLIALAGKDNEQFF
TRBD1	TRBV30	TRBJ1-2	CAWSPTGNYGYTF
TRBD2	TRBV5-1	TRBJ2-2	CASEKAGEGTGELFF
-	TRBV7-2	TRBJ2-3	CASSIGDTQYF
-	TRBV10-3	TRBJ2-3	CAISPGAGTDTQYF
TRBD1	TRBV11-1	TRBJ2-1	CASSTQPGQGSNEQFF
-	TRBV28	TRBJ1-4	CASSSEGVGSEKLFF
-	TRBV21-1	TRBJ2-1	CASSKALSAIGPFSDEQFF
TRBD2	TRBV11-1	TRBJ2-2	CASSLGLPSGGLNTGELFF
TRBD1	TRBV7-2	TRBJ2-3	CASSLGAGGADTQYF
-	TRBV27	TRBJ2-3	CASTPLGGMGVRDTQYF
TRBD2	TRBV20-1	TRBJ2-1	CSARGTSGGDNEQFF
-	TRBV3-1	TRBJ2-3	CASSEVGGRWDTQYF
-	TRBV12-3/TRBV12-4	TRBJ2-1	CASSAYREGEQFF
-	TRBV11-1	TRBJ2-7	CASSQGGGVAYEQYF
TRBD2	TRBV12-3/TRBV12-4	TRBJ2-1	CASSPGLAGALSYNEQFF
TRBD2	TRBV12-3/TRBV12-4	TRBJ2-7	CASSLGTGFTSGSHEQYF
TRBD1	TRBV5-1	TRBJ2-2	CASSAGQGYAFTGELFF
-	TRBV28	TRBJ1-2	CASSSGTVYYGYTF
TRBD2	TRBV20-1	TRBJ2-1	CSALTSGGAYNEQFF
-	TRBV13	TRBJ2-5	CASSLEGRKGTQYF
-	TRBV7-2	TRBJ1-3	CASSLSKAAGNTIYF
TRBD1	TRBV12-3/TRBV12-4	TRBJ1-1	CASSLLQGVRPEAFF
-	TRBV6-2/TRBV6-3	TRBJ2-5	CASSTPGTQYF
-	TRBV6-5	TRBJ2-5	CASSHRRQAVFETQYF
-	TRBV20-1	TRBJ2-5	CSASNSQETQYF
-	TRBV4-3	TRBJ1-4	CASSQDWTRREKLFF
-	TRBV29-1	TRBJ2-7	CSVEVGTYEQYF
TRBD2	TRBV10-3	TRBJ2-1	CAISEISGGVSYNEQFF
-	TRBV20-1	TRBJ2-1	CSARDMEVAYNEQFF
-	TRBV5-1	TRBJ1-5	CASRVDSGSPQHF
-	TRBV6-5	TRBJ2-2	CASSYWQGVTGELFF
-	TRBV5-1	TRBJ2-7	CASSLGSSTTYEQYF
TRBD1	TRBV5-5	TRBJ1-5	CASSSLDRGQPQHF